What follows are 16 T cell receptor beta chains derived from one specimen sequenced in a study of CD8 T cells in ankylosing spondylitis. TCRdb recomputed calls from the 5' RACE reads with MiXCR, one row per CDR3 protein. The sample yields approximately 540,000 distinct CDR3 sequences, approximately 11% seen once. Their antigens are not known. Study-level findings and limits: Ankylosing spondylitis blood appeared to be characterized by a TCR beta motif of fewer than ten highly homologous variants.

The material sequenced was blood, either unsorted or a sorted T cell fraction (not recorded which). The receptors were sampled from a male donor with ankylosing spondylitis.

This sequence joins TRBV7-9 and TRBJ2-5; no clear D. In germline, CDR1 is SEHNR, CDR2 FQNEAQ (reference sequence). The CDR3 spans 15 residues. Trimming stripped 1 base from V and 5 bases from J, with 14 bases between. The CDR3 region has the DNA TGTGCCAGCAGCTTAGGCACCGCGTCGGTGGAGACCCAGTACTTC. This codes for CASSLGTASVETQYF.

In this sample, this clonotype turned up a few times. The J gene is TRBJ2-3, the V gene TRBV5-1; TRBD2 aligns across 12 bases. CDR3 size: 15 residues. The trim removed 4 bases at V and 4 bases at J, leaving 4 bases unmatched. In germline, CDR1 is SGHRS, CDR2 YFSETQ. CDR3 loop: CASSMTSGSPDTQYF. For the CDR3, the DNA is TGCGCCAGCAGCATGACTAGCGGGAGTCCAGATACGCAGTATTTT.

This clonotype occurred a few times. The chain recombines TRBV5-1 with TRBJ2-6; 7 positions agree with TRBD1. V was pared by 5 bases and J by 2 bases, with 4 bases of the junction left unmatched. The CDR3 has 15 amino acids. CDR1 is SGHRS and CDR2 is YFSETQ in the germline V gene. CDR3 loop: CASRETGTGANVLTF. For the CDR3, the DNA is TGCGCCAGCAGAGAGACAGGGACTGGGGCCAACGTCCTGACTTTC.

The genes are TRBV5-4 and TRBJ2-5, with 7 bases that match TRBD2. The germline V gene encodes CDR1 SGHNT and CDR2 YYREEE (reference sequence). V was pared by 4 bases and J by 4 bases, with 10 bases of the junction left unmatched. The CDR3 extends over 15 amino acids. The DNA of the CDR3 is TGTGCCAGCAGCCCCGGGGCGGGGGAGGGAGAGACCCAGTACTTC. Translated, it gives CASSPGAGEGETQYF.

In its sample, this clonotype was seen a few times. The chain couples TRBV6-1 to TRBJ2-3; D is possibly TRBD1 (5 bases). Germline V gene data show CDR1 as MNHNS and CDR2 as SASEGT. CDR3 length: 18 amino acids. Trimming removed 6 bases at V and 2 bases at J, with 24 bases between. CDR3 bases: TGTGCCAGCAGCCAACCTCAACTACAGGCTACGGCCACAGATACGCAGTATTTT. Encoded protein: CASSQPQLQATATDTQYF.

V is TRBV7-6 and J is TRBJ1-4; weak D call: TRBD1 (5 bases). Germline CDR1 reads SGHVS; CDR2 reads FNYEAQ. The CDR3 loop spans 14 amino acids. V shed 0 bases and J shed 8 bases, with 10 bases lying between them. The CDR3 coding sequence is TGTGCCAGCAGCTTAGCCAGGGTCGGGGAAAAACTGTTTTTT. Translating gives CASSLARVGEKLFF.

The chain couples TRBV7-6 to TRBJ2-1; 7 bases line up with TRBD2. The ends lost 1 base at V and 0 bases at J; junction bases unmatched: 12. CDR3 size: 19 residues. Germline CDR1 reads SGHVS; CDR2 reads FNYEAQ. The CDR3 loop reads CASSLGMVAGPGSYNEQFF. The DNA of the CDR3 is TGTGCCAGCAGCTTAGGTATGGTAGCGGGCCCAGGCTCCTACAATGAGCAGTTCTTC.

In its sample, this clonotype was seen many times. The chain recombines TRBV20-1 with TRBJ2-5, with 11 bases aligning to TRBD2. The CDR3 consists of 15 residues. Trimming took 1 base from V and 2 from J; bases not matched to a gene: 3. Looked up from germline, CDR1 is DFQATT and CDR2 is SNEGSKA (reference sequence). The CDR3 protein is CSARGLAGKQETQYF. The CDR3 region has the DNA TGCAGTGCTAGAGGACTAGCGGGGAAACAAGAGACCCAGTACTTC.

This clonotype occurred a few times. J is TRBJ2-7 and V is TRBV12-3 or TRBV12-4; TRBD2 aligns across 8 bases. There are 15 residues in the CDR3. After removal of 5 bases from V and 4 bases from J, the junction contained 10 bases not matched to a gene. In DNA, the CDR3 is TGTGCCAGCAGTCGCGGAGGGACTAGAGATTACGAGCAGTACGTC. This codes for CASSRGGTRDYEQYV.

This clonotype was observed a few times. J is TRBJ1-2 and V is TRBV4-1; 7 bases are a match to TRBD1. The CDR3 totals 16 residues. Germline V gene lookup returns CDR1 MGHRA and CDR2 YSYEKL. The ends lost 3 bases at V and 5 bases at J; junction bases unmatched: 12. In DNA, the CDR3 is TGCGCCAGCAGCCACGGGAACCCTGAGGGGGCGTATGGCTACACCTTC. Amino acid sequence: CASSHGNPEGAYGYTF.

The rearrangement joins TRBV12-3 or TRBV12-4 to TRBJ1-1; the D gene is possibly TRBD1 (6 bases). V was pared by 8 bases and J by 0 bases, with 13 bases between. CDR3 length: 14 amino acids. DNA of the CDR3: TGTGCCAGCGCCCCGGGACATATGAACACTGAAGCTTTCTTT. Its translation is CASAPGHMNTEAFF.

This clonotype was recorded many times. The chain links TRBV20-1 to TRBJ2-1; D unresolved. Germline lookup yields CDR1 DFQATT and CDR2 SNEGSKA (reference sequence). The ends were cut back, 4 bases at V and 5 bases at J, with 15 bases in the middle. The CDR3 runs 14 residues. CDR3 amino acids: CSAKGAEPNNEQFF. The CDR3 nucleotides read TGCAGTGCTAAGGGCGCGGAGCCTAACAATGAGCAGTTCTTC.

In its sample, this clonotype was seen a few times. The CDR3 spells CASSLGWDYEQYF. As DNA, the CDR3 is TGCGCCAGCAGCTTGGGGTGGGACTACGAGCAGTACTTC. The J gene is TRBJ2-7, the V gene TRBV5-1, with D unresolved. Between the trimmed V and J ends, which lost 0 bases and 3 bases, there was a span of 7 bases. In germline, CDR1 is SGHRS, CDR2 YFSETQ. CDR3 size: 13 residues.

The V call is TRBV12-3 or TRBV12-4, the J call TRBJ1-5; unclear D gene. This CDR3 spans 14 amino acids. The V end was cut by 2 bases, the J end by 8 bases, with 13 bases between. CDR3 loop: CASSLTGPIKPQHF. The CDR3 DNA sequence: TGTGCCAGCAGTTTAACGGGTCCAATCAAGCCCCAGCATTTT.

This chain joins TRBV29-1 and TRBJ1-4; TRBD1 matches at 8 bases. Germline loops: CDR1 SQVTM, CDR2 ANQGSEA. V was clipped by 4 bases and J by 8 bases; unmatched bases: 3. The CDR3 is 12 residues long. The CDR3 here is CSVGPGGEKLFF. The CDR3 DNA follows: TGCAGCGTTGGTCCAGGGGGCGAAAAACTGTTTTTT.

The chain links TRBV7-8 to TRBJ1-5, with D unclear. Germline V lookup: CDR1 SGHVS, CDR2 FQNEAQ. The CDR3 length is 14 residues. Trimming took off 3 bases at V and 0 bases at J, with 6 bases between the two ends. This CDR3 reads CASSFADSNQPQHF. The CDR3 nucleotides are TGTGCCAGCAGCTTTGCAGATAGCAATCAGCCCCAGCATTTT.